This TCR beta chain derives from a study of PD-1 blockade in classical Hodgkin lymphoma. Study-wide findings and caveats: Patients newly diagnosed and complete responders had comparable baseline diversity.

The data were produced by immunoSEQ multiplex PCR, yet TCRdb's version contains in-frame clones alone and is incomplete. The data contain several thousand clones, approximately 90% of them singletons. In germline, CDR1 is MGHRA, CDR2 YSYEKL. CDR3 length: 14 amino acids. In the case of this clone: Its antigen is undetermined. A read error may produce the germline difference seen at one junction end.

As to time point: cycle 4 day 1 (C4D1), after less than 7 weeks of nivolumab. All patients experienced relapse after autologous stem cell transplantation, and brentuximab vedotin exposure was variable. Classifying best responses yielded complete response, partial response or progressive disease. The material was peripheral blood mononuclear cells (PBMCs), obtained before the fourth cycle of nivolumab. This clonotype was sampled from a human donor with classical Hodgkin lymphoma. The V gene is TRBV4-1, the J gene TRBJ2-7; D gene ambiguous. For the CDR3, the DNA is TGCGCCAGCAGCCAAGTGGGAAGCTCCTACGGGCAGTACTTC. Protein sequence: CASSQVGSSYGQYF.